This entry concerns a single TCR beta chain. The antigen is unknown. This sample's treatment: approximately 10-day PBMC culture with coronavirus spike peptide pools or control peptides (ViraFEST assay). Sequenced with the Oncomine TCR Beta short-read assay was DNA taken from cultured CD4+ T cells. MiXCR, run by TCRdb on the PCR reads, gives a single entry per CDR3 protein. The sample holds some 2,900 distinct CDR3 sequences, about 75% seen once. CDR1 and CDR2 from the germline V gene are GTSNPN and SVGIG (reference sequence). This CDR3 comprises 11 residues. Trimming took 4 bases from V and 5 from J, leaving 8 bases between them. The sample belongs to a study of vaccination and CD4 T cells after COVID-19.

Sequences were obtained from CD4+ T cells from blood, cultured in vitro. This receptor was taken from a human donor who had recovered from COVID-19. The V call is TRBV30, the J call TRBJ1-1, with D hard to call. CDR3 bases: TGTGCCTGGATGCGCCGGACTGAAGCTTTCTTT. It specifies CAWMRRTEAFF.